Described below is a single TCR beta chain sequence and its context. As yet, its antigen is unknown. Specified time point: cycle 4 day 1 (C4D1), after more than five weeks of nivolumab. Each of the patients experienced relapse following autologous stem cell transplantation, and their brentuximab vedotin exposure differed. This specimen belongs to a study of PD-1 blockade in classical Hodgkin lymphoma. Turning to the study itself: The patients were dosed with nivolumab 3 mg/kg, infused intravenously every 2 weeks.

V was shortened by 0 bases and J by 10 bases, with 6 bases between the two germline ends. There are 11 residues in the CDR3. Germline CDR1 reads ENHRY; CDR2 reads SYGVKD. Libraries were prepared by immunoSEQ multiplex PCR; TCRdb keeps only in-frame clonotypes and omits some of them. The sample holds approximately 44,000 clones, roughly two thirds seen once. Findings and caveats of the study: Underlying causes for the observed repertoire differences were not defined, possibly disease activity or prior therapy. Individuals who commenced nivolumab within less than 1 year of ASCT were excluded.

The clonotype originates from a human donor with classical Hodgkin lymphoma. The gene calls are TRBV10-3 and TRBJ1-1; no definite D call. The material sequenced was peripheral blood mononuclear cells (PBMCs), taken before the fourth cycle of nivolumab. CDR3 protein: CAISESRGAFF. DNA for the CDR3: TGTGCCATCAGTGAGTCCAGAGGAGCTTTCTTT.